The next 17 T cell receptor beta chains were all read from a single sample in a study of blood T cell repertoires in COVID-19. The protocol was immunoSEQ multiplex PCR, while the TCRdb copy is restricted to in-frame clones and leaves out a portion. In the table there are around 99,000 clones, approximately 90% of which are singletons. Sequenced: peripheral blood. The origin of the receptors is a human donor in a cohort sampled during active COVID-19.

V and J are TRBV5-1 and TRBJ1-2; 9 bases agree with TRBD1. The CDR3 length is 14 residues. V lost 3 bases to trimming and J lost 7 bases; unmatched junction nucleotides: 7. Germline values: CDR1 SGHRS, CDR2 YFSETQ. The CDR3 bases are TGCGCCAGCAGCTCGACAGGGGGGTCGGGTGGCTACACCTTC. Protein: CASSSTGGSGGYTF. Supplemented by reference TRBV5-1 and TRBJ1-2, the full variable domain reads KAGVTQTPRYLIKTRGQQVTLSCSPISGHRSVSWYQQTPGQGLQFLFEYFSETQRNKGNFPGRFSGRQFSNSRSEMNVSTLELGDSALYLCASSSTGGSGGYTFGSGTRLTVV.

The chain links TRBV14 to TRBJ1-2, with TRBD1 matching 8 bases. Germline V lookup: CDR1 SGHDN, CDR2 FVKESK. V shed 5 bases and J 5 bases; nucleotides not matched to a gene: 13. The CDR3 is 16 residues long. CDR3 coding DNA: TGTGCCAGCAGCGCCACTGGACAGGGTAGACAGTATGGCTACACCTTC. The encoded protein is CASSATGQGRQYGYTF.

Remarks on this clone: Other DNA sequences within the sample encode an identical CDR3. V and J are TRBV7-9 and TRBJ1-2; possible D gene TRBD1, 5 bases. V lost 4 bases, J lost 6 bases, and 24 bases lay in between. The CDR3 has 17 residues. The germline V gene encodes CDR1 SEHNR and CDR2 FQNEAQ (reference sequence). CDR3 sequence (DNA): TGTGCCAGCAGCTCACCTTTTTTGGGGGGTCGGGAAAATGGCTACACCTTC. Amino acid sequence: CASSSPFLGGRENGYTF.

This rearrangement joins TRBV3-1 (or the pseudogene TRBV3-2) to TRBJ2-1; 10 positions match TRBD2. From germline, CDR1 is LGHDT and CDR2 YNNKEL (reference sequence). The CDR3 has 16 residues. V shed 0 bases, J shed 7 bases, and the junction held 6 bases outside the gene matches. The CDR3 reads CASSQDLGLAPNEQFF. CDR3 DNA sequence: TGTGCCAGCAGCCAAGATCTGGGACTAGCGCCTAATGAGCAGTTCTTC.

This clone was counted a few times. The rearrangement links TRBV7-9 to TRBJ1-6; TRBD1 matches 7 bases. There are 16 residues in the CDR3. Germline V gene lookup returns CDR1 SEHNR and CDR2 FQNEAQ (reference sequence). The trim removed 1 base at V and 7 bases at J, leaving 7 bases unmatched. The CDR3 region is CASSLGAGTANSPLHF. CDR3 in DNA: TGTGCCAGCAGCTTAGGGGCCGGGACAGCGAATTCACCCCTCCACTTT.

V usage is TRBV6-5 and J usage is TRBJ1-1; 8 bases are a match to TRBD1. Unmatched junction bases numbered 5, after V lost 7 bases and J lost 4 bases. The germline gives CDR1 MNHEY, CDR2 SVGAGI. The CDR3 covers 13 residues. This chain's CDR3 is CASNRGTGTEAFF. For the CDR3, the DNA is TGTGCCAGCAACCGAGGGACAGGCACTGAAGCTTTCTTT.

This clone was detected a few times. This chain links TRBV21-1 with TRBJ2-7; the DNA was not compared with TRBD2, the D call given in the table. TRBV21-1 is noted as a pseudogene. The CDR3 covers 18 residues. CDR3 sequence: CASSKNLGWRKSPYEQYF. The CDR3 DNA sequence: TGTGCCAGCAGCAAAAATTTGGGCTGGAGGAAATCGCCCTACGAGCAGTACTTC.

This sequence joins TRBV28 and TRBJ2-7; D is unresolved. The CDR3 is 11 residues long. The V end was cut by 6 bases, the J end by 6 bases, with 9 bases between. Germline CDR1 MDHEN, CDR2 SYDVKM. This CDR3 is CASSSFSEQYF. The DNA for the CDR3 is TGTGCCAGCAGCTCTTTTTCCGAGCAGTACTTC. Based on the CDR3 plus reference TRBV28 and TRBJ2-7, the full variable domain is DVKVTQSSRYLVKRTGEKVFLECVQDMDHENMFWYRQDPGLGLRLIYFSYDVKMKEKGDIPEGYSVSREKKERFSLILESASTNQTSMYLCASSSFSEQYFGPGTRLTVT.

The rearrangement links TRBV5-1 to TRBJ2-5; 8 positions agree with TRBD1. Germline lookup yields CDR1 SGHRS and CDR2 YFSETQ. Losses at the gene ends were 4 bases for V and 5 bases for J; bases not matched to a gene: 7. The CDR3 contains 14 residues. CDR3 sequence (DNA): TGCGCCAGCAGCGCGGACAGGGCGGGGGAGACCCAGTACTTC. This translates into CASSADRAGETQYF.

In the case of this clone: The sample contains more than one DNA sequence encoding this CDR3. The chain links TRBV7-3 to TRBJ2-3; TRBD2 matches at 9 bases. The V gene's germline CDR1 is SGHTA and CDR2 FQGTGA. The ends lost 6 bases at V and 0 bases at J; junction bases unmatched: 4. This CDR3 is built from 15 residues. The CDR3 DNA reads TGTGCCAGCAGTCGAGCGGGAGGAAGCACAGATACGCAGTATTTT. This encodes CASSRAGGSTDTQYF.

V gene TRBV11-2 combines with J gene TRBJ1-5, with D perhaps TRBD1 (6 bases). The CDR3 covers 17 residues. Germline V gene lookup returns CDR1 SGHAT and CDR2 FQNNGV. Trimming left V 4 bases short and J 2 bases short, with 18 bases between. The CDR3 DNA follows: TGTGCCAGCAGCTCTCATACAGGGAAGTCGGGCAATCAGCCCCAGCATTTT. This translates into CASSSHTGKSGNQPQHF.

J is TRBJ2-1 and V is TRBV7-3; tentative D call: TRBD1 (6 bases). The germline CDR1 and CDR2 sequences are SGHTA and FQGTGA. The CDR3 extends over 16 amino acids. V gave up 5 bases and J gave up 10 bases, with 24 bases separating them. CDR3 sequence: CASSPMGASLPGEQFF. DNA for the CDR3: TGTGCCAGCAGCCCCATGGGGGCCTCACTCCCAGGGGAGCAGTTCTTC.

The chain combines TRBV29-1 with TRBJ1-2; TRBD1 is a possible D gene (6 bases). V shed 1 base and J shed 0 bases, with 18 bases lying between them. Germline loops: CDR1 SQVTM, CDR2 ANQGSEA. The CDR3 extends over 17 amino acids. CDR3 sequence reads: CSVEGHGAGAPNYGYTF. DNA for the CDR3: TGCAGCGTTGAAGGCCACGGGGCGGGGGCACCTAACTATGGCTACACCTTC.

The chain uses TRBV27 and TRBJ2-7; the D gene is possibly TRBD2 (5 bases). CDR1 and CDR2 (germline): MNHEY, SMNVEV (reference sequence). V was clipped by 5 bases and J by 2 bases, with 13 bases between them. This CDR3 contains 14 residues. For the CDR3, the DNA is TGTGCCAGCAGTAGCTATTCCGGGACCTACGAGCAGTACTTC. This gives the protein CASSSYSGTYEQYF.

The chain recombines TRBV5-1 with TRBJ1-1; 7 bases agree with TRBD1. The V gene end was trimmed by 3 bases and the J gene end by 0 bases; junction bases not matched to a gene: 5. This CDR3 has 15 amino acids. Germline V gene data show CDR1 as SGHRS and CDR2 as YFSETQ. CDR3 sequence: CASSYGTEMNTEAFF. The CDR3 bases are TGCGCCAGCAGCTACGGGACAGAAATGAACACTGAAGCTTTCTTT.

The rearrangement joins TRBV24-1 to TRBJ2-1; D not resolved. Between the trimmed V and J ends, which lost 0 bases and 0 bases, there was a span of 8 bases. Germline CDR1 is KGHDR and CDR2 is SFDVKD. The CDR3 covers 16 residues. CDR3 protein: CATSDLRHSSYNEQFF. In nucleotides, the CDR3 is TGTGCCACCAGTGATTTGCGGCACAGCTCCTACAATGAGCAGTTCTTC.

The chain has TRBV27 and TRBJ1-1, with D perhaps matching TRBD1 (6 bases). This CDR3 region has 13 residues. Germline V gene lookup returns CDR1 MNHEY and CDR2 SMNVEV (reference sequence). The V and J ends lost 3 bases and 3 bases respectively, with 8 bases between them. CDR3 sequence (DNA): TGTGCCAGCAGTTTTTACAGGGACACTGAAGCTTTCTTT. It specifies CASSFYRDTEAFF.